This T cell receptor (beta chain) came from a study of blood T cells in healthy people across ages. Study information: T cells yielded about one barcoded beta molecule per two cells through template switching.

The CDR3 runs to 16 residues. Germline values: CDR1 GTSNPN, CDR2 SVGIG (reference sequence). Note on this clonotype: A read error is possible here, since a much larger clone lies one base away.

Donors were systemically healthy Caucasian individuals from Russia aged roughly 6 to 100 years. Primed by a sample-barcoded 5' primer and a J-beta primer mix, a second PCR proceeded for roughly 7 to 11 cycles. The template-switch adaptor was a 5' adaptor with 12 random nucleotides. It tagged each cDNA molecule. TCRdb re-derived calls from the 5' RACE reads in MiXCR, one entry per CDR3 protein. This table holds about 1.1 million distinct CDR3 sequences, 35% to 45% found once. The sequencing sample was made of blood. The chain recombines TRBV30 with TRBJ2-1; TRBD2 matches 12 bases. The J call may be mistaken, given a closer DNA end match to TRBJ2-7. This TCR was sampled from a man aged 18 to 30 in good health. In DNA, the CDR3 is TGTGCCTGGACTAGCGGGGGGGCGTATAGCTACAATGAGCAGTACTTC. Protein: CAWTSGGAYSYNEQYF.